This T cell receptor (beta chain) originates from a study of control samples from healthy donors and cancer patients. With 7 bases removed from V and 0 bases from J, the gap between germline ends came to 9 bases. This CDR3 contains 14 residues. The germline V gene encodes CDR1 SNHLY and CDR2 FYNNEI. The repertoire was sequenced with immunoSEQ multiplex PCR; TCRdb's copy has only in-frame clones and lacks some. The sample yields about 92,000 clones, approximately 78% seen once. Sequenced: blood. The chain carries TRBV2 and TRBJ2-2; D may be TRBD1 (6 bases). The origin of this receptor is a woman aged 55-75 years in good health. CDR3 nucleotides: TGTGCCAGCAAGAGGACAGCGAACACCGGGGAGCTGTTTTTT. Residues: CASKRTANTGELFF.